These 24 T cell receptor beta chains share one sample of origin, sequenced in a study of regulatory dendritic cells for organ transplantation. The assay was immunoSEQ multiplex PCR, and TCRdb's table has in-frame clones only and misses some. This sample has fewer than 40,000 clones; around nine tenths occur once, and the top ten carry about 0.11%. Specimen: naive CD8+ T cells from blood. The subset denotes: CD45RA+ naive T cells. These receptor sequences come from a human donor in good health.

CDR3 amino acids: CASILSRPHGETQYF. The CDR3 coding sequence is TGTGCCAGCATCCTAAGTCGGCCCCACGGGGAGACCCAGTACTTC. The V call is TRBV21-1, the J call TRBJ2-5; the table assigns TRBD2, which was not confirmed against the DNA. TRBV21-1 is an annotated pseudogene. This CDR3 contains 15 residues.

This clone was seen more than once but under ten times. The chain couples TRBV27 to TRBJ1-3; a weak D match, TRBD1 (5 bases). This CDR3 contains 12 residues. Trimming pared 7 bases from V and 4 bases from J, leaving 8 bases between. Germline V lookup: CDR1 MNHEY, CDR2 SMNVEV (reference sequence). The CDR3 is CASTRQGNTIYF. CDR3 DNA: TGTGCCAGCACCCGACAGGGAAACACCATATATTTT.

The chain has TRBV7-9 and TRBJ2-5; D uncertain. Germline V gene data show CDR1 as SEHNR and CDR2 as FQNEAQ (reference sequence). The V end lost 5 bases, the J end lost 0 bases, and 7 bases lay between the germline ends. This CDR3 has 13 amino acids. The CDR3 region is CASSPEYQETQYF. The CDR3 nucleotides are TGTGCCAGCAGCCCCGAATACCAAGAGACCCAGTACTTC.

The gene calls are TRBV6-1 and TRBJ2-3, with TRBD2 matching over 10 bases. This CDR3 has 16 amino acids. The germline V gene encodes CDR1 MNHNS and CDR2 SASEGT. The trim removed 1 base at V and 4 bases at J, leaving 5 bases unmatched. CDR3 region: CASSEELAGLADTQYF. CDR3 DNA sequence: TGTGCCAGCAGTGAAGAACTAGCGGGACTAGCAGATACGCAGTATTTT.

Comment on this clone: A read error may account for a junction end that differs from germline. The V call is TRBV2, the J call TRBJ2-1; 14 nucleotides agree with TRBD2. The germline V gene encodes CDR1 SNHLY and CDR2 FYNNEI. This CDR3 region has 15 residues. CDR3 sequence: CASAGTSGGYDEQFF. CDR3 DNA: TGTGCCAGCGCCGGGACTAGCGGGGGCTACGATGAGCAGTTCTTC.

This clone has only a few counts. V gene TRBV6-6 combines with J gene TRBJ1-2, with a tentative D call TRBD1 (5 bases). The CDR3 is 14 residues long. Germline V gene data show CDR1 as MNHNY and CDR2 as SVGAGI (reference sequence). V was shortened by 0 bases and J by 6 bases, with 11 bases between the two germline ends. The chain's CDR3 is CASSYSPDTNGYTF. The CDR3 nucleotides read TGTGCCAGCAGTTACTCGCCGGACACGAATGGCTACACCTTC.

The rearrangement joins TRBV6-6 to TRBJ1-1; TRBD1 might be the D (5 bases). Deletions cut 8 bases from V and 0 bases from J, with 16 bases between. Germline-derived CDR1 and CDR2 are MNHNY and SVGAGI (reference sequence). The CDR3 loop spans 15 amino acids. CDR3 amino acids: CASRPTGVMNTEAFF. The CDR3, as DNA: TGTGCCAGCCGGCCTACGGGGGTCATGAACACTGAAGCTTTCTTT.

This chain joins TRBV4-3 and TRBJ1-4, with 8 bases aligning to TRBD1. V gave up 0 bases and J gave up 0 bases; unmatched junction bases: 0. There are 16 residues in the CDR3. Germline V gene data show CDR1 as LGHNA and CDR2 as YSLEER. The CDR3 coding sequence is TGCGCCAGCAGCCAAGAACAGGGGGCAACTAATGAAAAACTGTTTTTT. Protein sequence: CASSQEQGATNEKLFF.

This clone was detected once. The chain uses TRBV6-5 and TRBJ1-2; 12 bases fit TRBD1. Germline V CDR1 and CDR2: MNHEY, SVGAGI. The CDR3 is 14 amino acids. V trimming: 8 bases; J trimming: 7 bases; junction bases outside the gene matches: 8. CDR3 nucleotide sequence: TGTGCCAGCTCCGAGGGACAGGGGGCGGCTGGCTACACCTTC. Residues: CASSEGQGAAGYTF.

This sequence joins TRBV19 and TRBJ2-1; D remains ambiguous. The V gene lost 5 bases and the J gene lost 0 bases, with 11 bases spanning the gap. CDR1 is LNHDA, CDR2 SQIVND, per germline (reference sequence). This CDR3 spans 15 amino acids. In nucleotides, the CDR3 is TGTGCCAGTAGTTGGTCTGTTGTCTCCTACAATGAGCAGTTCTTC. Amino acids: CASSWSVVSYNEQFF.

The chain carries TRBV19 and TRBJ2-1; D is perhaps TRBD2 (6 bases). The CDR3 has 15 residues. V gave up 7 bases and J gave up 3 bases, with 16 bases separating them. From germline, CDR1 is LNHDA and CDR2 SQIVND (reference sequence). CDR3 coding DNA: TGTGCCAGTACCCCCACGGGGGTCGTCTACAATGAGCAGTTCTTC. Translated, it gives CASTPTGVVYNEQFF.

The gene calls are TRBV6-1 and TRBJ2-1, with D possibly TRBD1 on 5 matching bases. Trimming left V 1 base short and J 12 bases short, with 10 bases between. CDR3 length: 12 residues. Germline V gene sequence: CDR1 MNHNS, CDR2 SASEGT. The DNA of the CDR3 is TGTGCCAGCAGTGAAGGGGGCCCGCGGCAGTTCTTC. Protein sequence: CASSEGGPRQFF.

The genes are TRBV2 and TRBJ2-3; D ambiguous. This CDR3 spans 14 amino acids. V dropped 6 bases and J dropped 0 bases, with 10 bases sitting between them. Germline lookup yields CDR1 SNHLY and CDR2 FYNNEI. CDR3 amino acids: CASRDHTSTDTQYF. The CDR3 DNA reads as TGTGCCAGCAGGGACCATACCAGCACAGATACGCAGTATTTT.

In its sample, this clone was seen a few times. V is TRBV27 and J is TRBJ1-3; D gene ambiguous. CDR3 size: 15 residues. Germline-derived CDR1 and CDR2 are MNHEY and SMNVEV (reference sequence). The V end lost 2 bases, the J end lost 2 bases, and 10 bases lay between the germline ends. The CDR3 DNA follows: TGTGCCAGCAGTTTAATGTCTTCCCCTGGAAACACCATATATTTT. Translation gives CASSLMSSPGNTIYF.

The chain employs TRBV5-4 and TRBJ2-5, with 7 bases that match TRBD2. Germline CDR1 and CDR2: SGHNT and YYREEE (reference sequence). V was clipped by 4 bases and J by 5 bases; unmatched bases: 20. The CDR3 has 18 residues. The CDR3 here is CASSAGTIKPSFRETQYF. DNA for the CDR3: TGTGCCAGCAGCGCCGGGACTATAAAACCCTCTTTCCGGGAGACCCAGTACTTC. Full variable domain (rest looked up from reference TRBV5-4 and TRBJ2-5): ETGVTQSPTHLIKTRGQQVTLRCSSQSGHNTVSWYQQALGQGPQFIFQYYREEENGRGNFPPRFSGLQFPNYSSELNVNALELDDSALYLCASSAGTIKPSFRETQYFGPGTRLLVL.

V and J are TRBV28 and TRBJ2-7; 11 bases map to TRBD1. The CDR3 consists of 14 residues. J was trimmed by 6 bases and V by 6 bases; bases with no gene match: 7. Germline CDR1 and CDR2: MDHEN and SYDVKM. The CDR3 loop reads CASSPGTGGPEQYF. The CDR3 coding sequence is TGTGCCAGCAGCCCCGGGACAGGGGGGCCCGAGCAGTACTTC.

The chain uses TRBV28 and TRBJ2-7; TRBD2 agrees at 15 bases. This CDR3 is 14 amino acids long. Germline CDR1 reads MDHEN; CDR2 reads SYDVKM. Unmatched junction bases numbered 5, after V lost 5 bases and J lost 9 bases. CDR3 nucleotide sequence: TGTGCCAGCAGTGGACTAGCGGGAGGGCCACGGCAGTACTTC. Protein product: CASSGLAGGPRQYF.

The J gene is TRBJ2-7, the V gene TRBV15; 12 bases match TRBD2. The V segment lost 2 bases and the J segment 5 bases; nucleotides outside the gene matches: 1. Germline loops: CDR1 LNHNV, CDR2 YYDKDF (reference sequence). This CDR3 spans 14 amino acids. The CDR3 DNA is TGTGCCACCAGCAGAAGACTAGCGGGAGACGAGCAGTACTTC. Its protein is CATSRRLAGDEQYF.

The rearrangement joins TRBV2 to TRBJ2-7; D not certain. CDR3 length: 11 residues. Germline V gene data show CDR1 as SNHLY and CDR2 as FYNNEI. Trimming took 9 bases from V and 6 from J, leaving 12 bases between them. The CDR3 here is CASGRVTEQYF. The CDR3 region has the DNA TGTGCCAGTGGTCGGGTGACCGAGCAGTACTTC. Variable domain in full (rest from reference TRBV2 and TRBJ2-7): EPEVTQTPSHQVTQMGQEVILRCVPISNHLYFYWYRQILGQKVEFLVSFYNNEISEKSEIFDDQFSVERPDGSNFTLKIRSTKLEDSAMYFCASGRVTEQYFGPGTRLTVT.

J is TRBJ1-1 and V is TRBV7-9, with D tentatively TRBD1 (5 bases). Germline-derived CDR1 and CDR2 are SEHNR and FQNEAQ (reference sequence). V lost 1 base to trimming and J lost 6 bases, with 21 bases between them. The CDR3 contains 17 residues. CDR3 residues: CASSLVGTGGEGAEAFF. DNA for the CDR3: TGTGCCAGCAGCTTAGTAGGGACTGGGGGTGAGGGCGCTGAAGCTTTCTTT.

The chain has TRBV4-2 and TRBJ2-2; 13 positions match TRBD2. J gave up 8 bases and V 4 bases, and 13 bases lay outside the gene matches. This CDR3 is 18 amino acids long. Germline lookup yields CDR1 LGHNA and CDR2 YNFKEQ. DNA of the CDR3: TGTGCCAGCAGCCCCGGGGGACTAGCGGGGCCCGCGATGGGGGAGCTGTTTTTT. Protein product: CASSPGGLAGPAMGELFF.

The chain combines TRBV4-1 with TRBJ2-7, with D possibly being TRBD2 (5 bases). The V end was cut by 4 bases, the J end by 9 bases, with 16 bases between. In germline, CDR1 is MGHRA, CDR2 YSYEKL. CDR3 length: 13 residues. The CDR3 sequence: CASSPTTGRGQYF. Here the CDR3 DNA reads TGCGCCAGCAGCCCAACGACGGGGAGAGGGCAGTACTTC.

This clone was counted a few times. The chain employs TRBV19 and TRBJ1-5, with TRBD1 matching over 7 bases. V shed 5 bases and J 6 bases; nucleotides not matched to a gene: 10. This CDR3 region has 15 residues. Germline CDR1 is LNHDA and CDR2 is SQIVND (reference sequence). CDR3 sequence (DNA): TGTGCCAGTAGTGCACAGGGGTCGGTTTTTCAGCCCCAGCATTTT. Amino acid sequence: CASSAQGSVFQPQHF. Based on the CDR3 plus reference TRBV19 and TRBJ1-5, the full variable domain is DGGITQSPKYLFRKEGQNVTLSCEQNLNHDAMYWYRQDPGQGLRLIYYSQIVNDFQKGDIAEGYSVSREKKESFPLTVTSAQKNPTAFYLCASSAQGSVFQPQHFGDGTRLSIL.

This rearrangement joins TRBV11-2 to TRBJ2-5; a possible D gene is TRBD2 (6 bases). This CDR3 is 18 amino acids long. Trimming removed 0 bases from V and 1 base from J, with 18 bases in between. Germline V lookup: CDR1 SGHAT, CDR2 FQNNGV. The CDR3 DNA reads TGTGCCAGCAGCTTAGATCAAGTAGCGGATCTAATCCAAGAGACCCAGTACTTC. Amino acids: CASSLDQVADLIQETQYF.